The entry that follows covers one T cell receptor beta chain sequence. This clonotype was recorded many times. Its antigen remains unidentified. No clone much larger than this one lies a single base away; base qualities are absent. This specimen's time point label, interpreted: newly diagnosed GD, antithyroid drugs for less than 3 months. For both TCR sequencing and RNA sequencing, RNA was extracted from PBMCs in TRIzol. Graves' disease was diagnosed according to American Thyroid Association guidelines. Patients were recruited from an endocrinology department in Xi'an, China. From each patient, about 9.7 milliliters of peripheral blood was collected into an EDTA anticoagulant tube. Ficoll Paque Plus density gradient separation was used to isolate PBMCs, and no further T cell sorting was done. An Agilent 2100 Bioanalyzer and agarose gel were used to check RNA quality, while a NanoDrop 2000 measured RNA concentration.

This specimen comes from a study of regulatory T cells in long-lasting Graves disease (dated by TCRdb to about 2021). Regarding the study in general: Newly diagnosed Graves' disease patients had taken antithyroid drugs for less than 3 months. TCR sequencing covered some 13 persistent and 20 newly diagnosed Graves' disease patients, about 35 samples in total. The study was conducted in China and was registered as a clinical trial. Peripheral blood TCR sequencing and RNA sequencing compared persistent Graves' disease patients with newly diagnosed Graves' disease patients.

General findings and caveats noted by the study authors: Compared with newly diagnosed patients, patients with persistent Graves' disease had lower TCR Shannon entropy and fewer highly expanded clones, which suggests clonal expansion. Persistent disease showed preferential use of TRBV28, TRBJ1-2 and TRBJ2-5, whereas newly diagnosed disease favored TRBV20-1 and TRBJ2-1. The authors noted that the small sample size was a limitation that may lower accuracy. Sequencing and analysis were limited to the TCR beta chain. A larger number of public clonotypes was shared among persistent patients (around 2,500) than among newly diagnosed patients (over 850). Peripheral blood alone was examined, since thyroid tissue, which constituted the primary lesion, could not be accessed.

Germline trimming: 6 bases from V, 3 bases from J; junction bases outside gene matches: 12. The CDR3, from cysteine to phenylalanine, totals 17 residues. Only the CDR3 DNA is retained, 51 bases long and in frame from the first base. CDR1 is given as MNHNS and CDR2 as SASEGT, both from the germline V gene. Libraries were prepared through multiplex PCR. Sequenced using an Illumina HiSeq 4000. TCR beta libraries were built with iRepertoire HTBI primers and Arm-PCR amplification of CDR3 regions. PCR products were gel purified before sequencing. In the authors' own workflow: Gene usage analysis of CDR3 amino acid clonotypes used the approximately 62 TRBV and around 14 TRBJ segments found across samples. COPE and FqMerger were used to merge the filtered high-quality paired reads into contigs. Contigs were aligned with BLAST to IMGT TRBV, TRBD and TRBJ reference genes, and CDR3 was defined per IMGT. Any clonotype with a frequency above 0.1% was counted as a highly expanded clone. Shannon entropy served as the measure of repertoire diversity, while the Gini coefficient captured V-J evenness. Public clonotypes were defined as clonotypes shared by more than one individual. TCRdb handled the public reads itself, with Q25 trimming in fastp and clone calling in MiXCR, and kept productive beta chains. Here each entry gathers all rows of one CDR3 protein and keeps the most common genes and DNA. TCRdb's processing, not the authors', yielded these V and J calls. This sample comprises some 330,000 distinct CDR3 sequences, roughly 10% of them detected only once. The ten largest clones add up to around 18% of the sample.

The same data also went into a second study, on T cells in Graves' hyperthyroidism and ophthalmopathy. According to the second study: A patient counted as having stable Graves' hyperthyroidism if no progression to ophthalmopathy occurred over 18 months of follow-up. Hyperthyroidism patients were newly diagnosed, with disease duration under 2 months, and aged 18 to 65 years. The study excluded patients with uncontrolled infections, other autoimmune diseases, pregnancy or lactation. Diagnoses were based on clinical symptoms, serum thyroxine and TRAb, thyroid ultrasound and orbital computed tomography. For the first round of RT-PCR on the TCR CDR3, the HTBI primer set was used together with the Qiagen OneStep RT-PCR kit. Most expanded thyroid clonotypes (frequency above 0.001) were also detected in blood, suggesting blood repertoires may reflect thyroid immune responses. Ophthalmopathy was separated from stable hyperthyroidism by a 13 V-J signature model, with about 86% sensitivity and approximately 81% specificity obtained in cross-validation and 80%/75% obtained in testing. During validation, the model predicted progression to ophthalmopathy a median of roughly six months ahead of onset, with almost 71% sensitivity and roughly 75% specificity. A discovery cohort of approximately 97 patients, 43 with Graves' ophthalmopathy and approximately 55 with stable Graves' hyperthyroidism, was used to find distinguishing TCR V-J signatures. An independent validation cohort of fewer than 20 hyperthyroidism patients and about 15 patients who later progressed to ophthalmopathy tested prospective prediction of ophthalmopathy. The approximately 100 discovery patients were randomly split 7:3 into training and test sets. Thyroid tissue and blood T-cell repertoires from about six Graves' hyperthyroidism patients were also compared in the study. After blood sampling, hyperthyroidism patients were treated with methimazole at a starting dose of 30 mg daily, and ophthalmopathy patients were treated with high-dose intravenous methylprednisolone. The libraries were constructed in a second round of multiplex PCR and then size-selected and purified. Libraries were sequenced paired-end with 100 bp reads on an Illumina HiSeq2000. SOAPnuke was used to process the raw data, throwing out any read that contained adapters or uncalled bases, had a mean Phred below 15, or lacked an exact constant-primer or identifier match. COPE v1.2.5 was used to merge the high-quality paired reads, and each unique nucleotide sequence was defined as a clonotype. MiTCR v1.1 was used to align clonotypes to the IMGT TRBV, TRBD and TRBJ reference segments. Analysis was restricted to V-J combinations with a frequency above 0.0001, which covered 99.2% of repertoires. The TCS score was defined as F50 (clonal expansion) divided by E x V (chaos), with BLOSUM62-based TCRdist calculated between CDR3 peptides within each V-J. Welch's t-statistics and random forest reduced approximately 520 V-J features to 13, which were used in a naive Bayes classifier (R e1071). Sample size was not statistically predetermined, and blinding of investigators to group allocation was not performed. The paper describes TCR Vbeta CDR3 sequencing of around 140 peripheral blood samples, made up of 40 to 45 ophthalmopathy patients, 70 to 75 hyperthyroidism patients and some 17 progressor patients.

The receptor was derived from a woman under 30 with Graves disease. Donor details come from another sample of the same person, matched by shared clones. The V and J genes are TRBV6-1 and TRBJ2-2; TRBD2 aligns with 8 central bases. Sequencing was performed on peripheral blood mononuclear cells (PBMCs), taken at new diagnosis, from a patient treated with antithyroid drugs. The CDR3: CASSSSGTRKYTGELFF. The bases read TGTGCCAGCAGCAGCTCGGGGACTAGAAAATACACCGGGGAGCTGTTTTTT.